Detailed here is one TCR beta chain. This clonotype has only a few counts. The specificity of this receptor is unknown. Base quality data are lacking; no much larger clone is found one base away. The library was built by means of 5' RACE. TCRdb lists the instrument as Illumina HiSeq 2500. The second PCR ran for about 6 to 12 cycles and used a J-beta primer mix along with a sample-barcoded 5' primer. A template-switch 5' adaptor carrying 12 random nucleotides introduced a unique molecular identifier onto each TCR beta cDNA molecule. Each sample yielded at least 2.5 million CDR3-containing paired-end reads. First-strand cDNA was synthesized from all RNA with the Mint cDNA synthesis kit, primed by a TRBC-specific oligonucleotide. Following uracil-DNA glycosylase treatment, a first 18-cycle PCR with universal primers M1SS and BC2_uni_R was performed on all cDNA. Concerning the study's data processing: Normalization of each sample was performed by random selection of 1 million high-quality reads, each carrying a distinct molecular identifier. Instead of being binned into consensus sequences, reads with shared molecular identifiers were discarded. MiTCR, run with a Q25 quality threshold and the strictest error-elimination algorithm, handled CDR3 identification, clonotype clustering and error correction. A nonparametric unseen species model using Euler transformation provided a lower-bound estimate of total TCR beta diversity. TCRdb reworked the public reads: Q25 trimming with fastp, MiXCR clone assembly, productive beta chains retained. Rows with one shared CDR3 protein collapse into an entry with the most common genes and DNA. The V and J calls and clone size come from TCRdb's table, not from the authors' own analysis. The sample profile shows approximately 770,000 distinct CDR3 sequences; 55% to 75% of them were found once. The ten largest clones capture around 22% of the sample.

The sample is drawn from a study of blood T cells in healthy people across ages (dated by TCRdb to between 2014 and 2017). At the level of the whole study: In model experiments, template switching captured roughly one uniquely barcoded TCR beta cDNA molecule for every two T cells. Age-related changes in TCR beta repertoire diversity were measured in the study by deep sequencing normalized with unique cDNA molecular identifiers. Donors of different ages were randomly distributed across sequencing lanes to avoid experimental bias. The donors were split into four age groups: young (average around 16 years), middle-aged (39), aged (approximately 60) and long-lived (82). The study analyzed two additional independent replicas of 1 million unique cDNA reads from the same blood draw for two donors, one aged 18 to 29 and one aged 80 or older.

The CDR3 holds 16 amino acids from the cysteine to the phenylalanine. Only the CDR3 DNA stays, 48 bases, in frame from base 1. The germline V gene provides CDR1 SGHRS and CDR2 YFSETQ. A distance of 13 bases separates the germline ends of V and J, which lose 0 bases and 1 base respectively. Donors were about 36 systemically healthy Caucasian individuals from Russia aged roughly 6 to 95 years. Approximately 10 milliliters of peripheral blood were collected from each donor into EDTA-treated Vacutainer tubes. Ficoll-Paque density-gradient centrifugation was used to isolate PBMCs, with at least 6 million obtained per sample. Trizol reagent was used to extract total RNA from the PBMCs, yielding at least 5.5 micrograms per sample. The percentages of naive CD45RAhigh/CD27high T cells were determined by flow cytometry on a PBMC aliquot from every donor. Study-wide findings and limitations: The percentage of naive T cells measured by flow cytometry correlated strongly with observed TCR beta diversity. Donor CMV infection status was unknown, potentially confounding age-related changes in expanded clonotypes. The long-lived group showed more naive CD4+ T cells, fewer expanded clones and increased TCR diversity than the aged group, suggesting age selection. Observed TCR beta diversity per million T cells fell roughly linearly with age, and a significant reduction was already apparent by age approximately 41. Since profiling was done on bulk unsorted PBMCs, naive and antigen-experienced compartments could not be conclusively compared. Estimates of total diversity based on one million sequenced T cells were regarded as lower bounds and as underestimates.

Sequencing was done on a sample of blood. The rearranged chain carries TRBV5-1 and TRBJ2-5, with no confidently assigned D gene. The sequence was obtained from a man in his thirties or forties in good health. CDR3 region: CASSLGVAAPQETQYF. The DNA is TGCGCCAGCAGCTTGGGAGTGGCGGCCCCCCAAGAGACCCAGTACTTC.